This T cell receptor (beta chain) was captured by sequencing in a study of shared clonotypes between healthy human individuals. This clone was seen once. Produced via immunoSEQ multiplex PCR; TCRdb's table is partial and in-frame only. Counted here are 490,000 or so clones, about 79% occurring once; the ten biggest clones make up over 10%. Germline assignment: CDR1 SNHLY and CDR2 FYNNEI. Deletions cut 8 bases from V and 2 bases from J, with 16 bases between. The CDR3 spans 14 residues. This clonotype was sampled from a woman aged 40 to 55 in good health. Some clones in this sample may be carry-over from other donors' samples. Sequenced input: PBMCs. The J gene is TRBJ2-7, the V gene TRBV2, with D perhaps matching TRBD2 (6 bases). The CDR3 DNA follows: TGTGCCAGCTCACCAACCAGGGAGGCCTACGAGCAGTACTTC. Translated: CASSPTREAYEQYF.